This T cell receptor beta chain was retrieved from a study of blood T cells in healthy people across ages. Study results and caveats: Versus aged donors, long-lived donors had higher diversity and more naive CD4+ cells. With donor CMV status unknown, expanded clonotype changes were possibly confounded.

They isolated at least 7 million PBMCs from each sample. Then a second PCR, running roughly 6 to 12 cycles, was carried out with a sample-barcoded 5' primer and a J-beta primer mix. Each cDNA molecule was tagged by a template-switch adaptor that had 12 random nucleotides. MiXCR was run by TCRdb on the 5' RACE reads, yielding one entry per CDR3 protein. The data show around 620,000 distinct CDR3 sequences, roughly 29% seen once. This clonotype was seen more than once but under ten times. Its antigen is currently unknown. Material: blood. The receptor was isolated from an older woman in good health.

CDR3 nucleotides: TGTGCCAGCAGGAGGAGTCGGTATGAGCAGTTCTTC. It is translated as CASRRSRYEQFF. The J gene is TRBJ2-5, the V gene TRBV27; D gene ambiguous. The DNA end is a closer match to TRBJ2-1, so the J assignment may be wrong. This CDR3 region has 12 residues. From germline, CDR1 is MNHEY and CDR2 SMNVEV (reference sequence).